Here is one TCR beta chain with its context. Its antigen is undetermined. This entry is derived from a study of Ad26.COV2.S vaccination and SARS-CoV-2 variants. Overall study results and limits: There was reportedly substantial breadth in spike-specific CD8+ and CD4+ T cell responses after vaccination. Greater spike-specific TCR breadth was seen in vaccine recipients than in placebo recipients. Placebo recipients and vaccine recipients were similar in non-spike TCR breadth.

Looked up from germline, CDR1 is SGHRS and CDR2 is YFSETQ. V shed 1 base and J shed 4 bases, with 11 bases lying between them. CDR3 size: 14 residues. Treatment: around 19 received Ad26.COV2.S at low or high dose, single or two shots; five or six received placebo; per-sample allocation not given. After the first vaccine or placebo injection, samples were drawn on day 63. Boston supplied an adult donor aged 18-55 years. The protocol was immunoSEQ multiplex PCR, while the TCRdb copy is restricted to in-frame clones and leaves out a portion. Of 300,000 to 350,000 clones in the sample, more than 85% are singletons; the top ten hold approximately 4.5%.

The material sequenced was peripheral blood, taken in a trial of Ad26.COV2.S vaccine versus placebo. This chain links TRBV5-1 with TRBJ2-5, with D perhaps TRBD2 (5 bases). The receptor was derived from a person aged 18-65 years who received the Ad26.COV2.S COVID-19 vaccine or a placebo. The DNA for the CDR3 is TGCGCCAGCAGCTTGTTCGGGGAAGGAGAGACCCAGTACTTC. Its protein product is CASSLFGEGETQYF.